This paragraph covers one TCR beta chain sequence. Its target is not known. The data are from a study of T cell repertoires in cytomegalovirus infection. Study findings and constraints: Dominating the ex vivo response were HLA-C-restricted CMV-specific TCR beta clonotypes. Cumulative public TCR beta family frequency identified carriers of CMV plus the relevant HLA.

A single record per CDR3 protein comes from TCRdb applying MiXCR to the reads. This sample has approximately 910,000 distinct CDR3 sequences; around 29% occur once, and the top ten carry over 11%. V shed 4 bases and J 7 bases; nucleotides not matched to a gene: 9. Germline V gene lookup returns CDR1 MNHEY and CDR2 SVGEGT. The CDR3 runs to 14 residues. The specimen comprised cultured CD8+ T cells from PBMCs, sampled from culture after CMV antigen stimulation. This chain links TRBV6-2 or TRBV6-3 with TRBJ1-2, with 7 nucleotides matching TRBD1. The TCR sequence derives from a human donor in good health (CMV status not recorded). Some clones in this sample may be carry-over from other donors' samples. CDR3 sequence reads: CASSSETGRAGYTF. The DNA of the CDR3 is TGTGCCAGCAGTTCCGAGACAGGGAGAGCTGGCTACACCTTC.